This T cell receptor (beta chain) is drawn from a study of shared clonotypes between healthy human individuals. About the study: For every donor, three CD4 naive, three CD4 memory, two CD8 naive and one CD8 memory plates were used.

The study ran the assay at deep level. Sequencing was performed with immunoSEQ multiplex PCR; in TCRdb, only in-frame clones are kept and a portion is missing. The sample records around 83,000 clones, about 61% being singletons. This clone appeared a few times. CDR3 length: 11 amino acids. V was shortened by 8 bases and J by 5 bases, with 9 bases between the two germline ends. Germline loops: CDR1 MNHEY, CDR2 SVGAGI. The source of this sequence is a man aged 25 to 40 in good health. The rearrangement joins TRBV6-5 to TRBJ1-2; no reliable D call. The sequenced material came from memory CD8+ T cells sorted from blood. The subset: CD45RO+ cells pooled with CCR7-negative TemRA cells. DNA of the CDR3: TGTGCCAGCTCAGATTATTATGGCTACACCTTC. This codes for CASSDYYGYTF.